These T cell receptor beta chains were read from a single sample in a study of cytomegalovirus exposure and HLA in healthy donors. Measured with immunoSEQ multiplex PCR; TCRdb has only the in-frame clones, and not every one. The data contain over 100,000 clones, approximately 80% of them singletons. Sequenced: PBMCs. These receptors all stem from a woman under 30 in good health and CMV-seropositive. Both conserved end residues are part of each CDR3. A D gene is named only where the DNA matches it firmly. Rows may omit the clone size; those that give it use once, few, many or a size class.

D gene	V gene	CDR3 length	clone size	J gene	CDR3 protein	CDR3 DNA
NA	TRBV11-2	12	NA	TRBJ2-3	CASSRSPDTQYF	TGTGCCAGCAGCCGGAGTCCGGATACGCAGTATTTT
NA	TRBV5-1	14	NA	TRBJ1-2	CASSLDSGGSGYTF	TGCGCCAGCAGCTTGGATTCCGGAGGGAGTGGCTACACCTTC
NA	TRBV6-6	15	few	TRBJ2-1	CASSYRGAGYNEQFF	TGTGCCAGCAGTTACCGGGGGGCTGGCTACAATGAGCAGTTCTTC
NA	TRBV28	17	NA	TRBJ1-2	CASSFNQWGGDNYGYTF	TGTGCCAGCAGTTTCAACCAATGGGGGGGGGATAACTATGGCTACACCTTC
TRBD1	TRBV11-2	16	NA	TRBJ1-1	CASSLREGAPNTEAFF	TGTGCCAGCAGCTTACGGGAGGGGGCCCCGAACACTGAAGCTTTCTTT
NA	TRBV27	15	NA	TRBJ2-7	CASSSSGIPPYEQYF	TGTGCCAGCAGTTCCTCAGGGATCCCCCCCTACGAGCAGTACTTC
TRBD2	TRBV5-1	14	NA	TRBJ2-1	CASSGLALYNEQFF	TGCGCCAGCAGTGGACTAGCTCTCTACAATGAGCAGTTCTTC
NA	TRBV7-2	14	NA	TRBJ1-2	CASSLGAGSYGYTF	TGTGCCAGCAGCTTAGGTGCAGGAAGCTATGGCTACACCTTC
NA	TRBV2	12	NA	TRBJ1-1	CALYKRSTEAFF	TGTGCCCTGTACAAACGGAGCACTGAAGCTTTCTTT
TRBD1	TRBV4-1	15	NA	TRBJ1-5	CASSLTGTGNQPQHF	TGCGCCAGCAGCCTTACCGGGACAGGGAATCAGCCCCAGCATTTT
TRBD1	TRBV4-1	16	NA	TRBJ1-2	CASSPGQGERGDGYTF	TGCGCCAGCAGCCCGGGACAGGGGGAGAGAGGTGATGGCTACACCTTC
NA	TRBV7-9	16	NA	TRBJ2-7	CASSLEAGATSYEQYF	TGTGCCAGCAGCTTAGAAGCAGGGGCCACCTCCTACGAGCAGTACTTC
NA	TRBV6-1	11	once	TRBJ2-7	CASRNRYEQYF	TGTGCCAGCAGGAACAGGTACGAGCAGTACTTC
TRBD2	TRBV5-1	16	NA	TRBJ2-5	CASSLRAGGPGETQYF	TGCGCCAGCAGCCTCAGAGCGGGAGGGCCCGGGGAGACCCAGTACTTC
NA	TRBV4-2	16	NA	TRBJ1-5	CASSQELGGSNQPQHF	TGTGCCAGCAGCCAAGAGTTGGGAGGGAGCAATCAGCCCCAGCATTTT
TRBD2	TRBV10-3	14	NA	TRBJ2-1	CAISQGLAGNEQFF	TGTGCCATCAGCCAGGGACTAGCGGGCAATGAGCAGTTCTTC
TRBD1	TRBV6-1	15	NA	TRBJ1-5	CASSETGGGNQPQHF	TGTGCCAGCAGTGAGACAGGGGGCGGCAATCAGCCCCAGCATTTT
TRBD1	TRBV6-5	15	NA	TRBJ2-7	CASRPRDRASGEQYF	TGTGCCAGCAGGCCGAGGGACAGGGCCTCGGGGGAGCAGTACTTC
TRBD2	TRBV6-5	16	NA	TRBJ2-3	CASSYELAGSTDTQYF	TGTGCCAGCAGTTACGAACTAGCGGGAAGCACAGATACGCAGTATTTT
TRBD2	TRBV9	15	once	TRBJ2-1	CASSGSGRGYNEQFF	TGTGCCAGCAGCGGTAGCGGGAGAGGTTACAATGAGCAGTTCTTC
TRBD1	TRBV29-1	18	few	TRBJ1-1	CSVASQGGQGAGNTEAFF	TGCAGCGTCGCATCCCAGGGGGGACAGGGGGCTGGGAACACTGAAGCTTTCTTT
TRBD2	TRBV30	16	NA	TRBJ2-1	CAWRFSGSISYNEQFF	TGTGCCTGGAGATTTAGCGGGAGTATTTCCTACAATGAGCAGTTCTTC
NA	TRBV30	14	NA	TRBJ1-1	CAWSVLGQNTEAFF	TGTGCCTGGAGTGTACTAGGGCAGAACACTGAAGCTTTCTTT
TRBD2	TRBV28	15	NA	TRBJ2-1	CASSHPGLAGNEQFF	TGTGCCAGCAGTCACCCCGGACTAGCGGGAAACGAGCAGTTCTTC
NA	TRBV4-2	15	NA	TRBJ1-5	CASSLDKYSNQPQHF	TGTGCCAGCAGCCTGGACAAGTATAGCAATCAGCCCCAGCATTTT
TRBD1	TRBV28	14	NA	TRBJ1-1	CASSLLRDRSEAFF	TGTGCCAGCAGTTTACTTAGGGACAGAAGCGAAGCTTTCTTT